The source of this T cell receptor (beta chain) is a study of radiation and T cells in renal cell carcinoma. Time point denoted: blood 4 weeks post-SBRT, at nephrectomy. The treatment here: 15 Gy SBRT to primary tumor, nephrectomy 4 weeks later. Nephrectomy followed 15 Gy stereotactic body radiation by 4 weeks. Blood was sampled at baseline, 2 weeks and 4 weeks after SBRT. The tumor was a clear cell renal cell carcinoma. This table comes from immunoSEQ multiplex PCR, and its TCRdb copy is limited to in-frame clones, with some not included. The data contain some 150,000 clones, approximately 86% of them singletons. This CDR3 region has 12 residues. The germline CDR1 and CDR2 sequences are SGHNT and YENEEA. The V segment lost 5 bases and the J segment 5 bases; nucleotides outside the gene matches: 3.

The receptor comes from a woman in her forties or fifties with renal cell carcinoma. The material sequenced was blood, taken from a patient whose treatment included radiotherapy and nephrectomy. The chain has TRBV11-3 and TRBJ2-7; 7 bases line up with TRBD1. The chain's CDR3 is CASSKGAHEQYF. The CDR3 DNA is TGTGCCAGCAGCAAGGGGGCTCACGAGCAGTACTTC.